Reported below is one T cell receptor beta chain. Looked up from germline, CDR1 is LNHDA and CDR2 is SQIVND (reference sequence). The CDR3 sequence is 14 residues long. With 6 bases clipped from V and 6 bases from J, the junction kept 6 bases outside the gene matches. Authors' processing steps: For nucleated cells, counts were estimated from reference gene primer amplification. Only in-frame clones appear in the TCRdb table, and some are missing; sequencing was by immunoSEQ multiplex PCR. That table furnishes V, J and clone size, whereas the DNA furnished D and trimming. The sample includes fewer than 80,000 clones, roughly 90% of them seen just once. This sample stems from a study of blood T cell repertoires in COVID-19. Study as a whole: COVID-19 samples, acute and convalescent, were from the United States, Italy and Spain. T cells, B-cell-depleted T cells, or PBMCs supplied cDNA or gDNA.

The chain carries TRBV19 and TRBJ2-1; 9 positions agree with TRBD2. The sequence was obtained from a woman aged 50 to 65 with active or convalescent COVID-19. The sample consisted of peripheral blood. Here the CDR3 reads CASRGGRGGNEQFF. In DNA, the CDR3 is TGTGCCAGTAGGGGCGGGAGGGGTGGCAATGAGCAGTTCTTC. Complete variable domain (other parts from reference TRBV19 and TRBJ2-1): DGGITQSPKYLFRKEGQNVTLSCEQNLNHDAMYWYRQDPGQGLRLIYYSQIVNDFQKGDIAEGYSVSREKKESFPLTVTSAQKNPTAFYLCASRGGRGGNEQFFGPGTRLTVL.